This TCR beta chain derives from a study of blood T cells in healthy people across ages. The use of a sample-barcoded 5' primer and a J-beta primer mix characterized a second PCR of about 6 to 12 cycles. From the 5' RACE reads, TCRdb called clonotypes with MiXCR, one entry per CDR3 protein. The table records about 680,000 distinct CDR3 sequences, more than 40% of them present only once. This clonotype was seen more than once but under ten times. Sequenced material: blood. The clonotype originates from a woman in her sixties or seventies in good health.

In DNA, the CDR3 is TGTGCCAGCAGCTTGGTAGGGGGGCTTGCGGGACCAGAGTACTTC. It yields the protein CASSLVGGLAGPEYF. The chain has TRBV5-6 and TRBJ2-5, with D tentatively TRBD1 or TRBD2 (6 bases each). The CDR3 consists of 15 residues. V lost 0 bases and J lost 12, with 21 bases in between. CDR1 SGHDT and CDR2 YYEEEE come from the germline V gene. Combining the CDR3 with reference TRBV5-6 and TRBJ2-5 gives the whole variable domain DAGVTQSPTHLIKTRGQQVTLRCSPKSGHDTVSWYQQALGQGPQFIFQYYEEEERQRGNFPDRFSGHQFPNYSSELNVNALLLGDSALYLCASSLVGGLAGPEYFGPGTRLLVL.